Shown below are 10 T cell receptor beta chains from a single sample sequenced in a study of blood T cell repertoires in COVID-19. Repertoires were generated with immunoSEQ multiplex PCR, while TCRdb's copy carries only in-frame clones and drops some. The table includes around 160,000 clones, roughly 87% detected once. Material: PBMCs or T cells enriched from blood (not recorded which). All receptors come from a woman aged 35 to 49 who had been exposed to COVID-19.

J is TRBJ1-1 and V is TRBV3-1 (or the pseudogene TRBV3-2); TRBD1 matches at 7 bases. The V gene end was trimmed by 6 bases and the J gene end by 1 base; junction bases not matched to a gene: 11. This CDR3 contains 16 residues. Looked up from germline, CDR1 is LGHDT and CDR2 is YNNKEL (reference sequence). The CDR3 DNA follows: TGTGCCAGCAGTGGGGCCAGGACAGGTGGGAACACTGAAGCTTTCTTT. The encoded protein is CASSGARTGGNTEAFF.

The chain employs TRBV5-4 and TRBJ2-6; 9 bases fit TRBD1. The CDR3 sequence is 18 residues long. The J segment lost 0 bases and the V segment lost 1 base, leaving 5 bases of the junction unmatched. Germline loops: CDR1 SGHNT, CDR2 YYREEE (reference sequence). The CDR3 spells CASSLYPGQGSGANVLTF. In nucleotides, the CDR3 is TGTGCCAGCAGCTTGTATCCGGGACAGGGCTCTGGGGCCAACGTCCTGACTTTC.

The chain links TRBV19 to TRBJ1-1, with 12 bases fitting TRBD1. Per germline, CDR1 LNHDA and CDR2 SQIVND (reference sequence). This CDR3 has 18 residues. V gave up 4 bases and J gave up 0 bases; unmatched junction bases: 9. In nucleotides, the CDR3 is TGTGCCAGTAGTAGGGACAGGGGGCGATGGCCCATGAACACTGAAGCTTTCTTT. It encodes CASSRDRGRWPMNTEAFF.

The count of this clone is one. J is TRBJ2-1 and V is TRBV9, with TRBD1 matching over 8 bases. The CDR3 contains 14 residues. The V gene end was trimmed by 4 bases and the J gene end by 3 bases; junction bases not matched to a gene: 3. CDR1 and CDR2 from the germline V gene are SGDLS and YYNGEE. The chain's CDR3 is CASSQGQGYNEQFF. As DNA, the CDR3 is TGTGCCAGCAGCCAAGGACAGGGCTACAATGAGCAGTTCTTC. The full variable domain, in which reference TRBV9 and TRBJ2-1 provide the parts outside the CDR3, is DSGVTQTPKHLITATGQRVTLRCSPRSGDLSVYWYQQSLDQGLQFLIQYYNGEERAKGNILERFSAQQFPDLHSELNLSSLELGDSALYFCASSQGQGYNEQFFGPGTRLTVL.

This clone was seen just once. The chain employs TRBV5-4 and TRBJ2-3, with 7 bases that match TRBD2. CDR1 is SGHNT and CDR2 is YYREEE in the germline V gene (reference sequence). CDR3 size: 15 residues. V dropped 7 bases and J dropped 0; count of bases not matched to a gene: 8. CDR3 bases: TGTGCCAGCCGGGCCGGGCGGGAGAGCACAGATACGCAGTATTTT. It is translated as CASRAGRESTDTQYF.

This chain links TRBV6-5 with TRBJ1-6; D unresolved. The CDR3 extends over 11 amino acids. Looked up from germline, CDR1 is MNHEY and CDR2 is SVGAGI. Trimming removed 9 bases from V and 7 bases from J, with 7 bases in between. CDR3 nucleotides: TGTGCCAGTGGGCCCAATTCACCCCTCCACTTT. This sequence encodes CASGPNSPLHF.

The chain combines TRBV6-5 with TRBJ2-7, with D maybe TRBD1 (5 bases). Trimming stripped 0 bases from V and 3 bases from J, with 15 bases between. The CDR3 sequence is 16 residues long. CDR1 and CDR2 from the germline V gene are MNHEY and SVGAGI. The CDR3: CASSYSPPTDNYEQYF. CDR3 in DNA: TGTGCCAGCAGTTACTCCCCCCCGACAGACAACTACGAGCAGTACTTC.

V is TRBV4-1 and J is TRBJ2-3, with D unclear. CDR1 and CDR2 from the germline V gene are MGHRA and YSYEKL. CDR3 size: 14 residues. V was clipped by 1 base and J by 4 bases, with 9 bases between them. The CDR3, as DNA: TGCGCCAGCAGCCAAGGGCTAGTACCAGATACGCAGTATTTT. It encodes CASSQGLVPDTQYF.

The chain links TRBV5-4 to TRBJ1-6; 8 bases match TRBD1. This CDR3 has 14 residues. Germline trimming cut 5 bases from V and 7 bases from J; bases unmatched to any gene: 5. CDR1 SGHNT and CDR2 YYREEE come from the germline V gene (reference sequence). CDR3 in amino acids: CASRRTGRNSPLHF. CDR3 DNA: TGTGCCAGCAGGAGGACAGGGAGGAATTCACCCCTCCACTTT.

This clone was counted a few times. For the CDR3, the DNA is TGCAGCGCCCCAGACAGGGTAAACACAGATACGCAGTATTTT. It specifies CSAPDRVNTDTQYF. The chain links TRBV29-1 to TRBJ2-3, with TRBD1 identical over 7 bases. Germline V gene lookup returns CDR1 SQVTM and CDR2 ANQGSEA. With 7 bases clipped from V and 2 bases from J, the junction kept 9 bases outside the gene matches. The CDR3 spans 14 residues.